Below are 27 T cell receptor beta chains sequenced from a single sample in a study of liver allograft versus peripheral blood T cells. Study context: Peripheral blood of the recipients supplied T cell receptor repertoires that were compared with those in transplanted livers.

TCRdb analysed the reads with MiXCR anew, one entry per CDR3 protein. The sample has fewer than 8,500 distinct CDR3 sequences; roughly a sixth are singletons. These receptor sequences come from a human patient who had a liver transplant. Some T cells may have originated in the graft donor.

In its sample, this clonotype is medium-sized (0.01 to 0.1%). The rearrangement uses TRBV29-1 and TRBJ1-1; D unresolved. The CDR3 is 15 amino acids. With 6 bases removed from V and 3 bases from J, the gap between germline ends came to 20 bases. CDR1 is SQVTM, CDR2 ANQGSEA, per germline. The CDR3 spells CSVKGGSEKDTEAFF. The CDR3, as DNA: TGCAGCGTCAAAGGCGGCTCAGAGAAGGACACTGAAGCTTTCTTT. Full variable domain (missing parts from reference TRBV29-1 and TRBJ1-1): SAVISQKPSRDICQRGTSLTIQCQVDSQVTMMFWYRQQPGQSLTLIATANQGSEATYESGFVIDKFPISRPNLTFSTLTVSNMSPEDSSIYLCSVKGGSEKDTEAFFGQGTRLTVV.

By frequency in the sample, this clonotype is medium-sized. This chain uses TRBV28 with TRBJ1-2; maybe TRBD1 (6 bases). The CDR3 is made up of 15 amino acids. V lost 4 bases and J 7 bases, leaving 19 bases between the germline ends. Germline CDR1 and CDR2: MDHEN and SYDVKM. The CDR3 nucleotides read TGTGCCAGCAGTTCCCCATTCACGACAGGAGGTGGCTACACCTTC. Translated, it gives CASSSPFTTGGGYTF.

This clonotype is categorized as medium-sized. The chain employs TRBV9 and TRBJ1-3; D unresolved. Trimming removed 2 bases at V and 0 bases at J, with 15 bases between. In germline, CDR1 is SGDLS, CDR2 YYNGEE. The CDR3 loop spans 17 amino acids. As DNA, the CDR3 is TGTGCCAGCAGCGTCTTCCCGGACCCGAGCTCTGGAAACACCATATATTTT. It is translated as CASSVFPDPSSGNTIYF.

Only a few counts were recorded for this clonotype. For the CDR3, the DNA is TGTGCCAGCTCAGGGACGAACACTGAAGCTTTCTTT. Residues: CASSGTNTEAFF. V usage is TRBV18 and J usage is TRBJ1-1; D is perhaps TRBD1 (5 bases). Deletions cut 5 bases from V and 1 base from J, with 5 bases between. The CDR3 length is 12 residues. CDR1 and CDR2 (germline): KGHSH, LQKENI.

This clonotype showed up many times. V gene TRBV7-2 combines with J gene TRBJ2-7; D unresolved. CDR3 length: 17 amino acids. Trimming cost V 5 bases and J 0 bases, with 20 bases left between them. The V gene's germline CDR1 is SGHTA and CDR2 FQGNSA. CDR3 sequence: CASSPQVRAGSSYEQYF. The CDR3 DNA sequence: TGTGCCAGCAGCCCCCAGGTTAGGGCAGGCTCCTCCTACGAGCAGTACTTC.

In its sample, this clonotype is medium-sized (0.01 to 0.1%). The V call is TRBV10-3, the J call TRBJ1-6; D unresolved. V lost 10 bases and J 10 bases, leaving 11 bases between the germline ends. CDR3 length: 11 residues. From germline, CDR1 is ENHRY and CDR2 SYGVKD. CDR3 nucleotide sequence: TGTGCCACGGGCGGGGAATCACCCCTCCACTTT. This encodes CATGGESPLHF.

This rearrangement joins TRBV5-6 to TRBJ2-5; no clear D. The germline gives CDR1 SGHDT, CDR2 YYEEEE. The CDR3 has 15 residues. Between the trimmed V and J ends, which lost 2 bases and 2 bases, there was a span of 13 bases. The DNA for the CDR3 is TGTGCCAGCAGCTTAGGATTAGGGTGGCAAGAGACCCAGTACTTC. It yields the protein CASSLGLGWQETQYF.

Regarding this clonotype: A far larger clone is one base from this, pointing to a likely read error. This sequence joins TRBV10-2 and TRBJ1-6; 9 bases are shared with TRBD1. This CDR3 is built from 18 residues. Germline CDR1 is WSHSY and CDR2 is SAAADI. CDR3 region: CAISTGTPNRGPVSPLHF. The CDR3 DNA follows: TGTGCCATCAGTACCGGGACACCAAACAGGGGGCCAGTTTCACCCCTCCACTTT.

This clonotype appeared a few times. This sequence joins TRBV27 and TRBJ2-1; D is tentatively TRBD1 or TRBD2 (7 bases each). Germline V lookup: CDR1 MNHEY, CDR2 SMNVEV (reference sequence). V was trimmed by 5 bases and J by 3 bases, leaving 17 bases between them. The CDR3 runs 16 residues. The CDR3, as DNA: TGTGCCAGCAGTGTCGTGCAGGGGGGGATCTACAATGAGCAGTTCTTC. Translating gives CASSVVQGGIYNEQFF.

This clonotype appeared many times. The rearrangement uses TRBV28 and TRBJ2-3, with 9 bases matching TRBD2. The CDR3 loop spans 16 amino acids. With 5 bases clipped from V and 2 bases from J, the junction kept 8 bases outside the gene matches. Per germline, CDR1 MDHEN and CDR2 SYDVKM. The CDR3 bases are TGTGCCAGCAGTAGCGGGACTAGCCGATTCACAGATACGCAGTATTTT. Translating gives CASSSGTSRFTDTQYF. The full variable domain, rest sourced from reference TRBV28 and TRBJ2-3, is DVKVTQSSRYLVKRTGEKVFLECVQDMDHENMFWYRQDPGLGLRLIYFSYDVKMKEKGDIPEGYSVSREKKERFSLILESASTNQTSMYLCASSSGTSRFTDTQYFGPGTRLTVL.

In this sample, this clonotype turned up a few times. The chain carries TRBV20-1 and TRBJ2-5, with TRBD2 identical over 9 bases. The CDR3 runs to 14 residues. The V gene's germline CDR1 is DFQATT and CDR2 SNEGSKA (reference sequence). Unmatched junction bases numbered 8, after V lost 7 bases and J lost 2 bases. The CDR3 DNA follows: TGCAGTGTTACGAGCGGGAGGACTCAAGAGACCCAGTACTTC. Its translation: CSVTSGRTQETQYF.

This clonotype has a count of ten or more. The CDR3 DNA is TGCAGTGCTAGCTATGGGTATTCTAATGAAAAACTGTTTTTT. Residues: CSASYGYSNEKLFF. V is TRBV20-1 and J is TRBJ1-4; D gene uncertain. CDR1 and CDR2 from the germline V gene are DFQATT and SNEGSKA (reference sequence). V was shortened by 3 bases and J by 3 bases, with 11 bases between the two germline ends. The CDR3 sequence is 14 residues long.

By frequency in the sample, this clonotype is medium-sized. V gene TRBV6-5 combines with J gene TRBJ1-6, with 9 bases aligning to TRBD1. The CDR3 has 15 residues. Germline lookup yields CDR1 MNHEY and CDR2 SVGAGI. Trimming removed 7 bases from V and 9 bases from J; junction bases left unmatched: 10. CDR3 nucleotides: TGTGCCAGCAACCACTCAGGGACAGGGATTTCACCCCTCCACTTT. Residues: CASNHSGTGISPLHF.

This clonotype showed up just a few times. The chain is built from TRBV30 and TRBJ1-6, with D hard to call. Germline lookup yields CDR1 GTSNPN and CDR2 SVGIG (reference sequence). This CDR3 contains 14 residues. The V end lost 2 bases, the J end lost 11 bases, and 16 bases lay between the germline ends. CDR3 nucleotide sequence: TGTGCCTGGAGTCCTGGTGGTAACGGGGCACCCCTCCACTTT. This translates into CAWSPGGNGAPLHF.

This clonotype is medium-sized. The chain joins TRBV5-4 to TRBJ2-1; 9 positions agree with TRBD2. From germline, CDR1 is SGHNT and CDR2 YYREEE (reference sequence). V shed 4 bases, J shed 3 bases, and the junction held 14 bases outside the gene matches. This CDR3 comprises 18 residues. The CDR3 nucleotides are TGTGCCAGCAGCCATCCAGGGCGTAGCGGGGGCAGCTACAATGAGCAGTTCTTC. It is translated as CASSHPGRSGGSYNEQFF.

In this sample, this clonotype turned up a few times. The V and J genes are TRBV20-1 and TRBJ1-6; D uncertain. Trimming took 0 bases from V and 7 from J, leaving 13 bases between them. The germline CDR1 and CDR2 sequences are DFQATT and SNEGSKA (reference sequence). CDR3 size: 15 residues. CDR3 nucleotides: TGCAGTGCTAGAGATCCGGCCTGGGGAAATTCACCCCTCCACTTT. This sequence encodes CSARDPAWGNSPLHF.

This clonotype showed up just a few times. The chain couples TRBV25-1 to TRBJ2-5, with a tentative D call TRBD2 (5 bases). The V end lost 9 bases, the J end lost 2 bases, and 19 bases lay between the germline ends. CDR1 is MGHDK and CDR2 is SYGVNS in the germline V gene. There are 15 residues in the CDR3. The CDR3 sequence: CARHRFRRTQETQYF. In DNA, the CDR3 is TGTGCCAGGCATCGGTTTCGCAGGACTCAAGAGACCCAGTACTTC.

This clonotype is deemed medium-sized. V and J are TRBV18 and TRBJ2-3; 9 nucleotides agree with TRBD2. Losses at the gene ends were 3 bases for V and 4 bases for J; bases not matched to a gene: 5. Germline CDR1 reads KGHSH; CDR2 reads LQKENI. The CDR3 is 15 residues long. CDR3 bases: TGTGCCAGCTCACCTTTAGCGGGAGAGGCAGATACGCAGTATTTT. Amino acids: CASSPLAGEADTQYF.

To note about this clonotype: One end of the junction fails to match germline, which may point to a read error. The V call is TRBV30, the J call TRBJ1-4; 8 nucleotides align to TRBD1. Germline-derived CDR1 and CDR2 are GTSNPN and SVGIG (reference sequence). CDR3 size: 14 residues. The CDR3 DNA reads as TGTGTCTGGAGTGTAGGACAGGGTGGGGAAAAACTGATTTTT. Translated, it gives CVWSVGQGGEKLIF.

This clonotype is categorized as medium-sized (0.01 to 0.1%). The rearrangement links TRBV19 to TRBJ2-2; the match to TRBD1 covers 7 bases. Germline CDR1 and CDR2: LNHDA and SQIVND (reference sequence). The junction had 6 bases not matched to a gene; V was cut back by 6 bases and J by 5 bases. This CDR3 has 14 amino acids. Here the CDR3 DNA reads TGTGCCAGTAGCGGACAGGTCACGACCGGGGAGCTGTTTTTT. Translated, it gives CASSGQVTTGELFF.

There are many counts of this clonotype. The rearrangement links TRBV7-9 to TRBJ1-4, with unresolved D. This CDR3 spans 14 amino acids. With 3 bases removed from V and 3 bases from J, the gap between germline ends came to 8 bases. Germline-derived CDR1 and CDR2 are SEHNR and FQNEAQ (reference sequence). Here the CDR3 DNA reads TGTGCCAGCAGCTTTGAACAGCCTAATGAAAAACTGTTTTTT. Protein: CASSFEQPNEKLFF.

This clonotype rates as medium-sized (0.01 to 0.1%). The chain couples TRBV10-3 to TRBJ2-7, with 7 bases aligning to TRBD1. V lost 6 bases and J lost 7; bases outside the gene matches: 12. CDR1 is ENHRY, CDR2 SYGVKD, per germline. This CDR3 contains 14 residues. This chain's CDR3 is CAISQRGRLREQYF. CDR3 in DNA: TGTGCCATCAGCCAAAGGGGGCGTCTCAGAGAGCAGTACTTC.

This clonotype was picked up a small number of times. The J gene is TRBJ1-2, the V gene TRBV10-1; a possible D gene is TRBD1 (5 bases). The germline V gene has CDR1 WNHNN and CDR2 SYGVQD (reference sequence). Between the trimmed V and J ends, which lost 2 bases and 8 bases, there was a span of 12 bases. The CDR3 length is 13 residues. The CDR3 loop is CASSENRGVGYTF. The CDR3 nucleotides are TGCGCCAGCAGTGAGAACCGAGGGGTCGGCTACACCTTC.

This clonotype is deemed medium-sized. The chain is built from TRBV6-1 and TRBJ2-5; D possibly uses TRBD1 or TRBD2 (5 bases each). V shed 8 bases and J shed 4 bases, with 20 bases lying between them. The length of the CDR3 is 15 residues. Germline CDR1 and CDR2: MNHNS and SASEGT. The CDR3 protein is CASVVSWGSGETQYF. The CDR3 coding sequence is TGTGCCAGCGTAGTATCGTGGGGGTCGGGAGAGACCCAGTACTTC.

This clonotype has a count of ten or more. The chain recombines TRBV20-1 with TRBJ1-2, with TRBD1 matching over 7 bases. Trimming at V came to 3 bases and at J to 6 bases, leaving 10 bases not matched to a gene. CDR3 length: 14 residues. Germline V CDR1 and CDR2: DFQATT, SNEGSKA (reference sequence). The CDR3 is CSASPGQLGDGYTF. In DNA, the CDR3 is TGCAGTGCTAGCCCGGGACAGTTGGGGGATGGCTACACCTTC.

There are many counts of this clonotype. CDR3 DNA: TGTGCCAGCAGGCGACAGGGGGCGAGCGACGGTGAAGCTTTCTTT. It yields the protein CASRRQGASDGEAFF. V gene TRBV7-2 combines with J gene TRBJ1-1, with 10 positions matching TRBD1. Germline CDR1 is SGHTA and CDR2 is FQGNSA. The V gene end was trimmed by 6 bases and the J gene end by 7 bases; junction bases not matched to a gene: 11. The CDR3 totals 15 residues.

This rearrangement joins TRBV5-5 to TRBJ2-1; D is ambiguous. V gave up 3 bases and J gave up 3 bases, with 28 bases separating them. Germline V gene sequence: CDR1 SGHKS, CDR2 YYEKEE (reference sequence). The CDR3 spans 20 residues. The CDR3 coding sequence is TGTGCCAGCAGCTCCCCCCGGTTTCGAGCAGACTCACCTTTCTACAATGAGCAGTTCTTC. It is translated as CASSSPRFRADSPFYNEQFF.